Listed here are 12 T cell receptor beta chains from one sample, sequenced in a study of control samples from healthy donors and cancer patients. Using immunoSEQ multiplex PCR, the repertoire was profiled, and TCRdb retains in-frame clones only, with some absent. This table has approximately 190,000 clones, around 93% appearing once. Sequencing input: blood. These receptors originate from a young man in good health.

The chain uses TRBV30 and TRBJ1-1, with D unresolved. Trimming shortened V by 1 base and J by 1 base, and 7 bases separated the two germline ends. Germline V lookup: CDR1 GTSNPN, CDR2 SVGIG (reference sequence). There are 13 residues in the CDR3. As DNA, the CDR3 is TGTGCCTGGAGTGGGATGAAGAACACTGAAGCTTTCTTT. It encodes CAWSGMKNTEAFF.

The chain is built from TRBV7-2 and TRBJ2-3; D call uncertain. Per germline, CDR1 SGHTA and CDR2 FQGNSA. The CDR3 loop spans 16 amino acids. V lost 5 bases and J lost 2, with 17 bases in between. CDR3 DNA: TGTGCCAGCAGCCGCGGCCATAACTTTCTCACAGATACGCAGTATTTT. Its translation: CASSRGHNFLTDTQYF.

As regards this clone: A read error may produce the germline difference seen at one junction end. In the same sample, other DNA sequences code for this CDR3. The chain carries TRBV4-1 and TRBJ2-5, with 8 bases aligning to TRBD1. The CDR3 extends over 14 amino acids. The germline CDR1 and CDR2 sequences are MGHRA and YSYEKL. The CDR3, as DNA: TGCGCCAGCAGCTCCGGGACAGGTCGAGAGACCCAATACTTC. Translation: CASSSGTGRETQYF.

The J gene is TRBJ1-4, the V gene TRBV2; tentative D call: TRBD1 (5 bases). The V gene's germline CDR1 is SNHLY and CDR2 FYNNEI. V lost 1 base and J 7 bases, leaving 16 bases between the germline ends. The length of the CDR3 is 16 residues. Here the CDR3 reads CASSEGEAGTREKLFF. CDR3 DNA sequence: TGTGCCAGCAGTGAAGGTGAGGCAGGGACGCGTGAAAAACTGTTTTTT.

Here the CDR3 DNA reads TGTGCCAGCAGTGAACGGGGGGGCCTTCCAGATACGCAGTATTTT. It yields the protein CASSERGGLPDTQYF. The chain employs TRBV6-1 and TRBJ2-3; TRBD2 aligns across 8 bases. The germline CDR1 and CDR2 sequences are MNHNS and SASEGT. J lost 4 bases, V lost 2 bases, and 5 bases had no gene match. The CDR3 runs to 15 residues.

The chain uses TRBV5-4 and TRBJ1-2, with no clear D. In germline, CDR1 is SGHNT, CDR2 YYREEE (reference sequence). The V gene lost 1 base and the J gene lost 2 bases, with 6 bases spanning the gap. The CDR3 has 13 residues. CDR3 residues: CASSLSANYGYTF. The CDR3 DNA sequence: TGTGCCAGCAGCTTGAGCGCGAACTATGGCTACACCTTC.

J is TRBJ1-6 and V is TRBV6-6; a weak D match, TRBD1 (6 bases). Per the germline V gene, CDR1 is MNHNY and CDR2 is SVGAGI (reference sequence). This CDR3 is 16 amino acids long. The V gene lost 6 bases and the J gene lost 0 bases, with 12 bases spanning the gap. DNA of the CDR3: TGTGCCAGCAGGGCAACAGGGAGCTCCTATAATTCACCCCTCCACTTT. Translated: CASRATGSSYNSPLHF.

The CDR3: CASSLGYYEQYF. The CDR3 DNA sequence: TGTGCCAGCAGCTTAGGATACTACGAGCAGTACTTC. The rearrangement links TRBV13 to TRBJ2-7; D is undetermined. V lost 0 bases to trimming and J lost 3 bases, with 3 bases between them. CDR1 PRHDT and CDR2 FYEKMQ come from the germline V gene (reference sequence). The CDR3 spans 12 residues. Using reference TRBV13 and TRBJ2-7 for the parts outside the CDR3, the full variable domain is AAGVIQSPRHLIKEKRETATLKCYPIPRHDTVYWYQQGPGQDPQFLISFYEKMQSDKGSIPDRFSAQQFSDYHSELNMSSLELGDSALYFCASSLGYYEQYFGPGTRLTVT.

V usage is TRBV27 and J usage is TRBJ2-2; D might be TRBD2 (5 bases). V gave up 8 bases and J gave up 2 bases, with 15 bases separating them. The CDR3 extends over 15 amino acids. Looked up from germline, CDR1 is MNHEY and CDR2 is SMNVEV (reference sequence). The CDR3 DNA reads TGTGCCAGCCGGGATGCCGCTGTTAACACCGGGGAGCTGTTTTTT. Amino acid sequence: CASRDAAVNTGELFF.

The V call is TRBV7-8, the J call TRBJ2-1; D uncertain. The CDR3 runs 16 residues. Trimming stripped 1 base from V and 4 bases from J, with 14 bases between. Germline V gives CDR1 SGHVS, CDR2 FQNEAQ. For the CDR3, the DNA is TGTGCCAGCAGCTTAGAAAGGAGCGACGGGTACAATGAGCAGTTCTTC. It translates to CASSLERSDGYNEQFF.

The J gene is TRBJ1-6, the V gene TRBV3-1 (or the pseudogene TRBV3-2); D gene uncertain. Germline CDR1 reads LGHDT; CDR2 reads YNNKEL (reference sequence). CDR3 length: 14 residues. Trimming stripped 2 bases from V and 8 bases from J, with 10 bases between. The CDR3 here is CASSQTPKDSPLHF. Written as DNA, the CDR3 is TGTGCCAGCAGCCAAACACCGAAGGATTCACCCCTCCACTTT.

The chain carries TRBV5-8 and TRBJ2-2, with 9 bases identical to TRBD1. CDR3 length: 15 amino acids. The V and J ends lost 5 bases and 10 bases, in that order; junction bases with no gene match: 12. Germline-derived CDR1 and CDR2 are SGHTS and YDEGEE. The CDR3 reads CASRPNRGLLSELFF. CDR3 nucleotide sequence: TGTGCCAGCAGGCCCAACAGGGGGCTACTTTCGGAGCTGTTTTTT.